The TCR beta chain under discussion was sequenced for a study of shared clonotypes between healthy human individuals. Study background: Per donor, CD8 memory used one plate, CD8 naive used two, CD4 memory used three and CD4 naive used three.

Terminally differentiated effector memory CD45RA+ cells were excluded from the naive CD8 cells, which were CD45RO-negative and positively selected for CCR7. With 4 bases removed from V and 2 bases from J, the gap between germline ends came to 14 bases. Germline V CDR1 and CDR2: SGHNT, YYREEE (reference sequence). The CDR3 spans 15 residues. Approximately 200 ng DNA, tens of thousands of T cell genomes, went into each sorted-subset replicate PCR. The assay was immunoSEQ multiplex PCR, and TCRdb's table has in-frame clones only and misses some. In the table there are about 2.1 million clones, roughly 95% of which are singletons.

V gene TRBV5-4 combines with J gene TRBJ2-3, with a possible D match to TRBD2 (5 bases). Sequenced input: naive CD8+ T cells from PBMCs. This receptor was obtained from a man between 18 and 35 years old in good health. Some clones in this sample may be carry-over from other donors' samples. In DNA, the CDR3 is TGTGCCAGCAGCGTAAGGACCGGGAACACAGATACGCAGTATTTT. Translation: CASSVRTGNTDTQYF.